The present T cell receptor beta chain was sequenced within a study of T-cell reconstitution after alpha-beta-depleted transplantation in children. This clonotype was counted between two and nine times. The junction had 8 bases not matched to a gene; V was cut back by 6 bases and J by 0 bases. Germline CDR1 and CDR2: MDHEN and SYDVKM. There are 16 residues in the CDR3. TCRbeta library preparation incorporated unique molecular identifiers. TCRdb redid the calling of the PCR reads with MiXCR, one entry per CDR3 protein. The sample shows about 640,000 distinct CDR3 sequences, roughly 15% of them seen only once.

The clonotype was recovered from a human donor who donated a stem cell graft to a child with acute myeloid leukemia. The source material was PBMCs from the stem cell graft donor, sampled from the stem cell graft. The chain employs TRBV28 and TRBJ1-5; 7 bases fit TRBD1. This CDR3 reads CASSLGTAISNQPQHF. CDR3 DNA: TGTGCCAGCAGCCTCGGGACAGCAATTAGCAATCAGCCCCAGCATTTT.